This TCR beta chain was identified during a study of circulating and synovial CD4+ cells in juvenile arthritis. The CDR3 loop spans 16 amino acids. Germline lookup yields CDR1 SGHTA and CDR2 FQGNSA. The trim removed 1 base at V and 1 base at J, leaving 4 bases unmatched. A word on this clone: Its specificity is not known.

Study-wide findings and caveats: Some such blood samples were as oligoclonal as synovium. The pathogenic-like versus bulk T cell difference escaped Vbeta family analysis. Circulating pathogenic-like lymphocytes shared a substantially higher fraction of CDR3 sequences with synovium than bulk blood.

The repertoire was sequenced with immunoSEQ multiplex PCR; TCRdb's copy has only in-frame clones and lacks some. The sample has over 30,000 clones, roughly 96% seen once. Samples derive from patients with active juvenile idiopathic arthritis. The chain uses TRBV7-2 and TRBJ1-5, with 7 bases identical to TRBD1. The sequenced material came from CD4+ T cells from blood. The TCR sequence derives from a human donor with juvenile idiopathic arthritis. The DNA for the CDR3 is TGTGCCAGCAGCTTAGAGGCGGGACAGAGCAATCAGCCCCAGCATTTT. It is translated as CASSLEAGQSNQPQHF.